This T cell receptor (beta chain) was sequenced for a study of T-cell memory formation after mild COVID-19. MiXCR was run by TCRdb on the 5' RACE reads, yielding one entry per CDR3 protein. The sample has some 320,000 distinct CDR3 sequences; roughly an eighth are singletons. The CDR3 sequence is 14 residues long. Germline values: CDR1 LGHDT, CDR2 YNNKEL (reference sequence). The V and J ends lost 4 bases and 9 bases respectively, with 16 bases between them. The clonotype comes from a man younger than 30 who had mild COVID-19 (a few samples of this study predate the infection). Cell type and time point are not known. Material: PBMCs or a T cell subset sorted from them (not recorded which). V and J are TRBV3-1 and TRBJ2-1; the D gene is possibly TRBD2 (6 bases). The CDR3 reads CASSPILAGGEQFF. CDR3 DNA sequence: TGTGCCAGCAGCCCCATTCTTGCCGGGGGTGAGCAGTTCTTC.